One sample yielded the 27 T cell receptor beta chains listed below, sequenced in a study of response to subunit inactivated influenza vaccine. TCRdb re-called the RT-PCR reads through MiXCR, storing one row per CDR3 protein. Of about 530,000 distinct CDR3 sequences in the sample, approximately 13% are singletons; the top ten hold around 12%. The sequencing used PBMCs from blood, collected 40 to 50 days after vaccination. All receptors come from a man aged 50 or older who received an inactivated influenza vaccine.

The CDR3 DNA reads TGTGCCAGCAGTGCCTATGGACTAGCGGGTTCAAACGAGCAGTACTTC. Translation: CASSAYGLAGSNEQYF. The chain has TRBV2 and TRBJ2-7, with 11 bases lining up with TRBD2. CDR3 size: 16 residues. Germline V lookup: CDR1 SNHLY, CDR2 FYNNEI. V lost 4 bases and J lost 5; bases outside the gene matches: 10.

This clonotype was observed a few times. The chain has TRBV6-2 or TRBV6-3 and TRBJ2-7; D possibly corresponds to TRBD2 (5 bases). Germline V gene sequence: CDR1 MNHEY, CDR2 SVGEGT. Trimming pared 4 bases from V and 3 bases from J, leaving 13 bases between. The CDR3 has 14 amino acids. CDR3 region: CASSSFDGNYEQYF. The CDR3, as DNA: TGTGCCAGCAGTTCTTTCGACGGGAACTACGAGCAGTACTTC.

This rearrangement joins TRBV5-1 to TRBJ1-3, with a weak D call TRBD1 (5 bases). V dropped 0 bases and J dropped 2 bases, with 15 bases sitting between them. Germline V CDR1 and CDR2: SGHRS, YFSETQ. The length of the CDR3 is 17 residues. CDR3 sequence (DNA): TGCGCCAGCAGCTTGGGGGTACCGGGGCTGACTGGAAACACCATATATTTT. This encodes CASSLGVPGLTGNTIYF.

The chain combines TRBV20-1 with TRBJ1-5; D gene unclear. This CDR3 contains 14 residues. Germline V lookup: CDR1 DFQATT, CDR2 SNEGSKA (reference sequence). The V and J ends lost 0 bases and 5 bases respectively, with 11 bases between them. CDR3 sequence (DNA): TGCAGTGCTAGAGATACGTCGGGGTATCAGCCCCAGCATTTT. Translation gives CSARDTSGYQPQHF.

The chain uses TRBV5-1 and TRBJ2-5; the D is unclear. Germline V CDR1 and CDR2: SGHRS, YFSETQ. The germline V and J ends were trimmed by 0 bases and 2 bases, with 8 bases remaining between them. The CDR3 is made up of 14 amino acids. The CDR3 sequence is CASSLGRTQETQYF. In DNA, the CDR3 is TGCGCCAGCAGCTTGGGGCGCACTCAAGAGACCCAGTACTTC.

This chain uses TRBV6-5 with TRBJ2-1; TRBD2 matches 11 bases. Germline CDR1 is MNHEY and CDR2 is SVGAGI. Trimming removed 11 bases from V and 5 bases from J; junction bases left unmatched: 2. This CDR3 is 12 amino acids long. The CDR3 sequence: CAVAGGNNEQFF. CDR3 DNA: TGTGCCGTAGCGGGAGGGAACAATGAGCAGTTCTTC.

This clonotype was observed a handful of times. The CDR3 DNA reads as TGTGCCAGCAGCCCCGGACCGGCTACCTACGAGCAGTACTTC. Its protein product is CASSPGPATYEQYF. This sequence joins TRBV3-1 and TRBJ2-7, with unresolved D. Germline V CDR1 and CDR2: LGHDT, YNNKEL (reference sequence). Trimming pared 4 bases from V and 2 bases from J, leaving 12 bases between. This CDR3 spans 14 amino acids.

This clonotype has more than one count but fewer than ten. This sequence joins TRBV15 and TRBJ1-2; the D gene is possibly TRBD1 (6 bases). There are 13 residues in the CDR3. Trimming left V 6 bases short and J 7 bases short, with 15 bases between. The germline V gene encodes CDR1 LNHNV and CDR2 YYDKDF (reference sequence). CDR3 in DNA: TGTGCCACCAGGAGCGCAACAGGGACTGGCTACACCTTC. Translating gives CATRSATGTGYTF.

CDR3 region: CASSVGDNPYEQYF. The CDR3 nucleotides read TGTGCCAGCAGCGTCGGGGACAACCCCTACGAGCAGTACTTC. The chain uses TRBV9 and TRBJ2-7, with a tentative D call TRBD1 (6 bases). Trimming cost V 2 bases and J 2 bases, with 11 bases left between them. This CDR3 spans 14 amino acids. Germline V gene sequence: CDR1 SGDLS, CDR2 YYNGEE. Drawing the rest from reference TRBV9 and TRBJ2-7, the complete variable domain is DSGVTQTPKHLITATGQRVTLRCSPRSGDLSVYWYQQSLDQGLQFLIQYYNGEERAKGNILERFSAQQFPDLHSELNLSSLELGDSALYFCASSVGDNPYEQYFGPGTRLTVT.

The V call is TRBV3-1, the J call TRBJ2-1; the D gene is possibly TRBD2 (6 bases). With 1 base removed from V and 0 bases from J, the gap between germline ends came to 13 bases. There are 17 residues in the CDR3. Germline loops: CDR1 LGHDT, CDR2 YNNKEL (reference sequence). The CDR3 is CASSQGEDPSSYNEQFF. The CDR3 nucleotides are TGTGCCAGCAGCCAAGGGGAGGATCCGAGCTCCTACAATGAGCAGTTCTTC.

This clonotype came up many times. This sequence joins TRBV20-1 and TRBJ2-1; D gene ambiguous. V was trimmed by 0 bases and J by 5 bases, leaving 8 bases between them. CDR3 size: 13 residues. Germline CDR1 is DFQATT and CDR2 is SNEGSKA (reference sequence). DNA for the CDR3: TGCAGTGCTAGAGATGGATCAGACAATGAGCAGTTCTTC. Its protein is CSARDGSDNEQFF.

This clonotype has more than one count but fewer than ten. The genes are TRBV6-5 and TRBJ2-1, with D possibly matching TRBD2 (5 bases). Germline V gene data show CDR1 as MNHEY and CDR2 as SVGAGI. The length of the CDR3 is 15 residues. V was clipped by 1 base and J by 4 bases, with 11 bases between them. CDR3 DNA: TGTGCCAGCAGTTACTACAGCGGCGGATACAATGAGCAGTTCTTC. The encoded protein is CASSYYSGGYNEQFF.

Many counts were recorded for this clonotype. The chain's CDR3 is CSVQTWDGLEQYF. DNA for the CDR3: TGCAGCGTCCAAACCTGGGACGGCCTGGAGCAGTACTTC. The genes are TRBV29-1 and TRBJ2-7, with D perhaps given as TRBD1 or TRBD2 (5 bases each). The germline V gene encodes CDR1 SQVTM and CDR2 ANQGSEA. The length of the CDR3 is 13 residues. V shed 6 bases and J shed 7 bases, with 19 bases lying between them.

The chain couples TRBV4-1 to TRBJ2-7, with D possibly matching TRBD1 (6 bases). Trimming took off 1 base at V and 6 bases at J, with 19 bases between the two ends. Germline CDR1 and CDR2: MGHRA and YSYEKL. This CDR3 has 16 residues. The DNA of the CDR3 is TGCGCCAGCAGCCAAGTGGGGTTACAGGGAAGGGGCGAGCAGTACTTC. It encodes CASSQVGLQGRGEQYF.

The J gene is TRBJ2-4, the V gene TRBV7-2, with TRBD2 identical over 10 bases. V lost 4 bases to trimming and J lost 3 bases; unmatched junction nucleotides: 9. CDR1 and CDR2 from the germline V gene are SGHTA and FQGNSA. CDR3 length: 17 residues. The CDR3 DNA follows: TGTGCCAGCAGCTCCCGAAGCGGGGGGGCTGTCAAAAACATTCAGTACTTC. It is translated as CASSSRSGGAVKNIQYF.

The chain carries TRBV20-1 and TRBJ1-5, with D possibly being TRBD1 (5 bases). Germline assignment: CDR1 DFQATT and CDR2 SNEGSKA (reference sequence). This CDR3 comprises 14 residues. V lost 3 bases and J 4 bases, leaving 13 bases between the germline ends. The CDR3 DNA is TGCAGTGCTAGTTCGGGGCCGCGAAATCAGCCCCAGCATTTT. Its protein product is CSASSGPRNQPQHF.

This clonotype occurred a few times. The V call is TRBV28, the J call TRBJ2-3, with D perhaps matching TRBD2 (5 bases). Germline CDR1 MDHEN, CDR2 SYDVKM. The V end was cut by 7 bases, the J end by 0 bases, with 17 bases between. The CDR3 is 16 residues long. The CDR3 protein is CASTWGRGISTDTQYF. CDR3 bases: TGTGCCAGCACTTGGGGTCGGGGTATAAGCACAGATACGCAGTATTTT.

The CDR3 loop reads CATSSRQGTGELFF. For the CDR3, the DNA is TGTGCCACCAGCAGCCGCCAAGGGACCGGGGAGCTGTTTTTT. The chain has TRBV15 and TRBJ2-2; the D is unclear. V lost 3 bases, J lost 5 bases, and 10 bases lay in between. The length of the CDR3 is 14 residues. CDR1 LNHNV and CDR2 YYDKDF come from the germline V gene (reference sequence).

The CDR3 here is CASSLGDWGSYEQYF. DNA of the CDR3: TGTGCCAGCAGCTTAGGAGACTGGGGTTCTTACGAGCAGTACTTC. This rearrangement joins TRBV7-6 to TRBJ2-7; D is uncertain. V lost 1 base, J lost 4 bases, and 14 bases lay in between. CDR1 is SGHVS and CDR2 is FNYEAQ in the germline V gene. The CDR3 has 15 amino acids.

Regarding this clonotype: Mismatch with germline at one junction end may stem from a read error. The chain uses TRBV28 and TRBJ2-7; tentatively, D is TRBD1 or TRBD2 (5 bases each). Germline V lookup: CDR1 MDHEN, CDR2 SYDVKM. The CDR3 is 15 residues long. CDR3 loop: CTSSPLGRVSYEQYF. CDR3 bases: TGTACCAGCAGTCCTCTGGGACGGGTCTCCTACGAGCAGTACTTC.

This clonotype came up a few times. In DNA, the CDR3 is TGCAGCGTTGAAGTGGGGGGGGCCTATACAGATACGCAGTATTTT. This gives the protein CSVEVGGAYTDTQYF. The gene calls are TRBV29-1 and TRBJ2-3, with a possible D match to TRBD2 (7 bases). Germline V lookup: CDR1 SQVTM, CDR2 ANQGSEA. V lost 1 base, J lost 3 bases, and 14 bases lay in between. This CDR3 spans 15 amino acids.

V and J are TRBV5-1 and TRBJ2-5; D may correspond to TRBD1 or TRBD2 (5 bases each). Trimming left V 7 bases short and J 5 bases short, with 24 bases between. The CDR3 contains 16 residues. The V gene's germline CDR1 is SGHRS and CDR2 YFSETQ. CDR3 in amino acids: CASLGDPGRGSETQYF. In DNA form, the CDR3 reads TGCGCCAGCCTAGGGGACCCAGGAAGAGGGTCGGAGACCCAGTACTTC.

CDR3 nucleotides: TGTGCCAGCAGCCAAGGGGTGGGGAGCTACGAGCAGTACTTC. The encoded protein is CASSQGVGSYEQYF. This chain connects TRBV14 to TRBJ2-7, with D possibly matching TRBD2 (5 bases). With 1 base removed from V and 3 bases from J, the gap between germline ends came to 10 bases. This CDR3 is built from 14 residues. CDR1 is SGHDN, CDR2 FVKESK, per germline.

The chain joins TRBV4-3 to TRBJ2-3, with a weak D call TRBD2 (6 bases). The CDR3 runs to 17 residues. The V and J ends lost 0 bases and 8 bases respectively, with 21 bases between them. Per the germline V gene, CDR1 is LGHNA and CDR2 is YSLEER. The CDR3 spells CASSQERGGARRSTQYF. As DNA, the CDR3 is TGCGCCAGCAGCCAAGAAAGGGGCGGGGCCCGTCGAAGTACGCAGTATTTT.

This clonotype has more than one count but fewer than ten. The rearrangement uses TRBV7-9 and TRBJ1-3; tentative D call: TRBD1 (6 bases). From germline, CDR1 is SEHNR and CDR2 FQNEAQ (reference sequence). The CDR3 is 14 amino acids. V was shortened by 5 bases and J by 3 bases, with 11 bases between the two germline ends. CDR3 sequence: CASSGRTVGNTIYF. The CDR3 DNA reads as TGTGCCAGCAGCGGCCGGACAGTTGGAAACACCATATATTTT.

V usage is TRBV12-3 or TRBV12-4 and J usage is TRBJ2-3; D gene unclear. The CDR3 loop spans 14 amino acids. Trimming left V 5 bases short and J 6 bases short, with 15 bases between. In nucleotides, the CDR3 is TGTGCCAGCAGTCCCCTCATTCCCGGGGATACGCAGTATTTT. It translates to CASSPLIPGDTQYF.

The chain joins TRBV5-6 to TRBJ2-1, with TRBD1 identical over 10 bases. The CDR3 is made up of 16 amino acids. Germline CDR1 reads SGHDT; CDR2 reads YYEEEE. The trim removed 6 bases at V and 7 bases at J, leaving 13 bases unmatched. CDR3 amino acids: CASNQRGTGAGNEQFF. The DNA for the CDR3 is TGTGCCAGCAACCAACGCGGGACAGGGGCTGGGAATGAGCAGTTCTTC.